This T cell receptor beta chain emerged from a study of identifying expanded T cells in peripheral blood. Data came from immunoSEQ multiplex PCR; TCRdb stores just in-frame clones and leaves some out. This table has about 110,000 clones, approximately 90% appearing once. With regard to this clone: No antigen is known for it.

During the collection period, no donor immune events like infections were recorded. Study results and caveats: Technical replicates showed 0.9 to 1.5 changed clones; roughly two weeks 15 to 20; four weeks 19. Across healthy donors, higher total template counts meant significantly greater roughly two-week count variance.

V was cut by 4 bases and J by 0 bases, with 9 bases left in between. The CDR3 consists of 14 residues. Germline values: CDR1 SGHAT, CDR2 FQNNGV. The chain uses TRBV11-2 and TRBJ1-2; no clear D gene. The sequence was obtained from a person between 18 and 69 years old in good health. Sequenced sample: blood. The CDR3 coding sequence is TGTGCCAGCAGCTGGACCAGGCCTAACTATGGCTACACCTTC. Translated: CASSWTRPNYGYTF.